These T cell receptor beta chains were read from a single sample in a study of cytomegalovirus exposure and HLA in healthy donors. TCRdb's table, derived via immunoSEQ multiplex PCR, lists solely in-frame clones and lacks some. Of 150,000 to 200,000 clones in the sample, approximately 82% were seen once. Sequencing was done on a sample of PBMCs. The source is a male donor in good health and CMV-seropositive. The CDR3 runs from the conserved cysteine through the conserved F or W. D genes are given only for firm matches. Clone size, where shown, is once, few, many, or a class for clones that have expanded.

cdr3_nt cdr3_aa clone_size j_call v_call d_call
TGTGCCAGCACCGCGGGACGGAACTATGGCTACACCTTC CASTAGRNYGYTF once TRBJ1-2 TRBV6-6 .
TGTGCCAGCAGCTCGGGGACAGGACCGATCCAAGAGACCCAGTACTTC CASSSGTGPIQETQYF few TRBJ2-5 TRBV9 TRBD1
TGCGCCAGCAGCCAAGTTGTGACCGGGGAAGGTGGTGAAAAACTGTTTTTT CASSQVVTGEGGEKLFF . TRBJ1-4 TRBV4-3 .
TGTGCCAGCAGCCCCAGCGGAAGCTCCTACAATGAGCAGTTCTTC CASSPSGSSYNEQFF . TRBJ2-1 TRBV7-9 .
TGTGCCAGTAGTATTACAGGACAGGGGGCAACTAATGAAAAACTGTTTTTT CASSITGQGATNEKLFF . TRBJ1-4 TRBV19 TRBD1
TGTGCCAGCTCTCGGGGGGCTAGCACAGATACGCAGTATTTT CASSRGASTDTQYF . TRBJ2-3 TRBV18 .
TGCGCCAGCAGCAACACACTAGCGACTCGCACAGATACGCAGTATTTT CASSNTLATRTDTQYF . TRBJ2-3 TRBV5-1 TRBD2
TGCGCCAGCAGCCAAAAACGGACAGTAATGAACACTGAAGCTTTCTTT CASSQKRTVMNTEAFF . TRBJ1-1 TRBV5-1 .
TGTGCCAGAAGCTCTGAAGGGAGCTCCTACAATGAGCAGTTCTTC CARSSEGSSYNEQFF . TRBJ2-1 TRBV5-3 .
TGTTCCAGCAGTCGTTCAGGGGTTCACGAGCAGTACTTC CSSSRSGVHEQYF . TRBJ2-7 TRBV7-9 .
TGTGCCAGCAGCTTGGACTCCGGGACAGGGAGTGGCTACACCTTC CASSLDSGTGSGYTF . TRBJ1-2 TRBV7-2 TRBD1
TGCGCCAGCAGCCAAGATGGGCGCGGGAGCCTCGCAGATACGCAGTATTTT CASSQDGRGSLADTQYF . TRBJ2-3 TRBV4-3 TRBD2
TGTGCCAGCAGCGAGGGGGCAGGGACCCTTGGTTCACCCCTCCACTTT CASSEGAGTLGSPLHF . TRBJ1-6 TRBV9 TRBD1
TGTGCCAGCAGCTTGGGACATATTAACTATGGCTACACCTTC CASSLGHINYGYTF . TRBJ1-2 TRBV5-8 .
TGTGCCTGGCGCCGCCTAGCGGGGGGGGATACGCAGTATTTT CAWRRLAGGDTQYF once TRBJ2-3 TRBV30 TRBD2
TGCGCCAGCAGCTTGGGACTAGCAACAGATACGCAGTATTTT CASSLGLATDTQYF few TRBJ2-3 TRBV5-1 TRBD2
TGTGCCAGCAGGCCGCCAGACAGGCCCTCTGGGGCCAACGTCCTGACTTTC CASRPPDRPSGANVLTF . TRBJ2-6 TRBV7-2 .
TGTGCCAGCAACTCGGACAGGAACCGAGCTTTCTTT CASNSDRNRAFF once TRBJ1-1 TRBV6-5 TRBD1
TGCGCCAGCAGCCAAGAAGAGGACACCGGGGAGCTGTTTTTT CASSQEEDTGELFF . TRBJ2-2 TRBV4-3 .
TGTGCCATCAGTGAGTCCGACAGATCTTACTATCAGCCCCAGCATTTT CAISESDRSYYQPQHF . TRBJ1-5 TRBV10-3 .
TGTGCCAGCAGCTTAGCGTCGCAGGGTACTGAAAAACTGTTTTTT CASSLASQGTEKLFF . TRBJ1-4 TRBV7-2 .
TGTGCCAGCAGTTTCAAGGTAGGGGGCCGTAACGAAGAAGCTTTCTTT CASSFKVGGRNEEAFF . TRBJ1-1 TRBV27 TRBD1
TGCGCCAGCAGCTACATAACAGGGAACACCGGGGAGCTGTTTTTT CASSYITGNTGELFF few TRBJ2-2 TRBV5-1 .
TGTGCCAGCAGTTTAAGGGGACAGAACACTGAAGCTTTCTTT CASSLRGQNTEAFF . TRBJ1-1 TRBV27 .
TGTGCCAGCACCCCGGCGGGTCGGTTCGGCACAGATACGCAGTATTTT CASTPAGRFGTDTQYF few TRBJ2-3 TRBV5-4 .
TGTGCCAGCAGAGGACAAAGGACAGCTTCTAACTATGGCTACACCTTC CASRGQRTASNYGYTF . TRBJ1-2 TRBV2 .
TGCGCCAGCAGCTTGGTTACTCCCCAAGAGACCCAGTACTTC CASSLVTPQETQYF once TRBJ2-5 TRBV5-1 .
TGTGCCACCAGCAGGTTACAGGGGGTGGACTATGGCTACACCTTC CATSRLQGVDYGYTF once TRBJ1-2 TRBV15 TRBD1
TGTGCCAGCAGTTTAGGGGGGAGGGACAGGGCCCAGTACTTC CASSLGGRDRAQYF . TRBJ2-5 TRBV28 TRBD1
TGTGCCAGCTCAGACAGGGGCGAGCAGTACTTC CASSDRGEQYF . TRBJ2-7 TRBV18 TRBD1
TGTGCCAGCAGCTCGTCTGAGACAGTGAACACTGAAGCTTTCTTT CASSSSETVNTEAFF . TRBJ1-1 TRBV5-4 .
TGTGCCAGCAGCCTGGACGTAGCGGGAACCTCCTACGAGCAGTACTTC CASSLDVAGTSYEQYF . TRBJ2-7 TRBV7-8 TRBD2
TGTGCCTGGACTCCCCGAGGGGGCAGACCGAACACTGAAGCTTTCTTT CAWTPRGGRPNTEAFF . TRBJ1-1 TRBV30 TRBD1
TGTGCCAGCTCACCACCGTCTTATACGCAGTATTTT CASSPPSYTQYF . TRBJ2-3 TRBV18 .
TGTGCCAGCAGTCTACAGGTGAACACTGAAGCTTTCTTT CASSLQVNTEAFF . TRBJ1-1 TRBV6-5 .
TGTGCCAGCAGTGAAATACCACCGCGCCTTCCCGCCGGGACAGGGAGTGACTACACCTTC CASSEIPPRLPAGTGSDYTF . TRBJ1-2 TRBV2 TRBD1
TGTGCCAGCAGCCCAGGCGAGACCCAGTACTTC CASSPGETQYF . TRBJ2-5 TRBV9 .
TGTGCCAGCAGGGCAAGCGGGGCAGCTTCGCAGCCCCAGCATTTT CASRASGAASQPQHF . TRBJ1-5 TRBV6-5 .
TGTGCCAGCAGCTTGGCGGGAGTAGCCTACGAGCAGTACTTC CASSLAGVAYEQYF . TRBJ2-7 TRBV7-2 TRBD2
TGCGCCAGCAGCTTGGCCGTAACGGGGGGCGGCTACACCTTC CASSLAVTGGGYTF . TRBJ1-2 TRBV5-1 .
TGCGCCAGCAAGAGTACGCCGGAGCTGGGCGAGCAGTACTTC CASKSTPELGEQYF . TRBJ2-7 TRBV5-1 .